One and the same sample provided the 8 T cell receptor beta chains below, sequenced in a study of response to subunit inactivated influenza vaccine. MiXCR was run by TCRdb on the RT-PCR reads, yielding one entry per CDR3 protein. The data show about 800,000 distinct CDR3 sequences, 20% to 25% seen once. The sample was PBMCs from blood, taken around 5 days after vaccination. These receptors were taken from a man aged 45-65 years who received an inactivated influenza vaccine.

This clonotype showed up just a few times. V usage is TRBV9 and J usage is TRBJ2-7; D is ambiguous. The ends were cut back, 0 bases at V and 2 bases at J, with 9 bases in the middle. This CDR3 is built from 14 residues. Germline values: CDR1 SGDLS, CDR2 YYNGEE. DNA of the CDR3: TGTGCCAGCAGCGTAGATGGGGTGACCTACGAGCAGTACTTC. This codes for CASSVDGVTYEQYF.

A few counts support this clonotype. The V gene is TRBV12-3 or TRBV12-4, the J gene TRBJ1-1, with D possibly TRBD1 on 5 matching bases. The CDR3 spans 13 residues. V was trimmed by 2 bases and J by 7 bases, leaving 11 bases between them. DNA of the CDR3: TGTGCCAGCAGTTTAATCGCGGGGCATGAAGCTTTCTTT. Protein sequence: CASSLIAGHEAFF.

This clonotype was counted between two and nine times. The rearrangement links TRBV5-1 to TRBJ2-5, with 11 bases aligning to TRBD2. Germline-derived CDR1 and CDR2 are SGHRS and YFSETQ. This CDR3 has 17 amino acids. V lost 1 base and J lost 2; bases outside the gene matches: 7. For the CDR3, the DNA is TGCGCCAGCAGCTTGTCTCTAGCGGGGGGACCACAAGAGACCCAGTACTTC. Translating gives CASSLSLAGGPQETQYF.

V and J are TRBV7-6 and TRBJ2-2, with TRBD2 matching over 8 bases. CDR1 is SGHVS, CDR2 FNYEAQ, per germline. The CDR3 extends over 15 amino acids. V trimming: 1 base; J trimming: 7 bases; junction bases outside the gene matches: 5. In DNA, the CDR3 is TGTGCCAGCAGCTTAGACGGGAGGGAAATCGGGGAGCTGTTTTTT. Amino acid sequence: CASSLDGREIGELFF. Full variable domain (rest looked up from reference TRBV7-6 and TRBJ2-2): GAGVSQSPRYKVTKRGQDVALRCDPISGHVSLYWYRQALGQGPEFLTYFNYEAQQDKSGLPNDRFSAERPEGSISTLTIQRTEQRDSAMYRCASSLDGREIGELFFGEGSRLTVL.

The rearrangement uses TRBV20-1 and TRBJ2-3, with TRBD2 matching over 11 bases. V lost 5 bases, J lost 4 bases, and 11 bases stayed unmatched. Germline V gives CDR1 DFQATT, CDR2 SNEGSKA (reference sequence). This CDR3 comprises 16 residues. CDR3 sequence reads: CSAATSGGFWADTQYF. As DNA, the CDR3 is TGCAGTGCTGCCACTAGCGGGGGATTTTGGGCAGATACGCAGTATTTT.

This clonotype has ten or more counts. The chain has TRBV13 and TRBJ2-3; D unclear. V lost 6 bases and J lost 6, with 10 bases in between. This CDR3 has 12 residues. Germline values: CDR1 PRHDT, CDR2 FYEKMQ (reference sequence). As DNA, the CDR3 is TGTGCCAGCAGGGCTGGTTTTGATACGCAGTATTTT. Translating it yields CASRAGFDTQYF. Filled out from reference TRBV13 and TRBJ2-3, the complete variable domain reads AAGVIQSPRHLIKEKRETATLKCYPIPRHDTVYWYQQGPGQDPQFLISFYEKMQSDKGSIPDRFSAQQFSDYHSELNMSSLELGDSALYFCASRAGFDTQYFGPGTRLTVL.

The chain joins TRBV7-2 to TRBJ1-2; the match to TRBD1 covers 8 bases. In germline, CDR1 is SGHTA, CDR2 FQGNSA. This CDR3 region has 15 residues. V lost 5 bases, J lost 0 bases, and 5 bases stayed unmatched. The CDR3 nucleotides read TGTGCCAGCAGCAAGACAGGGGCGACTAACTATGGCTACACCTTC. It translates to CASSKTGATNYGYTF.

The rearrangement uses TRBV2 and TRBJ1-4; weak D call: TRBD1 (5 bases). The ends were cut back, 4 bases at V and 7 bases at J, with 13 bases in the middle. The CDR3 is made up of 14 amino acids. Germline CDR1 is SNHLY and CDR2 is FYNNEI. DNA for the CDR3: TGTGCCAGCAGTGCTCAGGGTTTAGCTGAAAAACTGTTTTTT. Translating it yields CASSAQGLAEKLFF.